In its sample, the clone carrying this TCR beta chain was seen a few times. Its antigen is not known. The source of the sample is a study of T-cell memory formation after mild COVID-19. General study findings and limits: Day 37-peaking second-wave clones had unconfirmed SARS-CoV-2 specificity. A balance of CD4 and CD8 characterized clones contracting day 15 to 85, whereas later expanders leaned CD4+.

This CDR3 has 14 amino acids. Trimming left V 7 bases short and J 0 bases short, with 12 bases between. TCRdb reprocessed the 5' RACE reads via MiXCR and lists one record per CDR3 protein. Of roughly 310,000 distinct CDR3 sequences listed, 15% are singletons. This chain links TRBV12-3 or TRBV12-4 with TRBJ1-1, with D hard to call. The origin of this receptor is a man aged 18 to 29 who had mild COVID-19 (a few samples of this study predate the infection). Cell type and time point are not known. Sequencing was performed on PBMCs or a T cell subset sorted from them (not recorded which). The CDR3 loop reads CASTVRSMNTEAFF. The CDR3 nucleotides read TGTGCCAGCACCGTACGGTCGATGAACACTGAAGCTTTCTTT.